This entry lists 25 T cell receptor beta chains sequenced from one sample in a study of shared clonotypes between healthy human individuals. Naive CD8 cells lacked CD45RO, underwent positive selection for CCR7 and left out terminally differentiated effector memory CD45RA+ cells. The data were produced by immunoSEQ multiplex PCR, yet TCRdb's version contains in-frame clones alone and is incomplete. The sample includes about 1.9 million clones, 93% seen only once; the top ten take approximately 1.7%. The sample comprised naive CD8+ T cells from PBMCs. The receptors were sampled from a young man in good health. Some clones in this sample may be carry-over from other donors' samples.

The V call is TRBV27, the J call TRBJ1-2; 7 positions agree with TRBD1. The germline gives CDR1 MNHEY, CDR2 SMNVEV (reference sequence). J was trimmed by 4 bases and V by 5 bases; bases with no gene match: 10. This CDR3 contains 15 residues. CDR3: CASSPPGGGGYGYTF. The CDR3 DNA follows: TGTGCCAGCAGTCCCCCAGGGGGAGGTGGCTATGGCTACACCTTC.

Only a few counts were recorded for this clone. The V and J genes are TRBV7-9 and TRBJ1-1; 8 nucleotides match TRBD1. The germline gives CDR1 SEHNR, CDR2 FQNEAQ (reference sequence). V shed 8 bases and J 3 bases; nucleotides not matched to a gene: 5. The CDR3 has 13 residues. The CDR3 spells CASGRTGHTEAFF. DNA for the CDR3: TGTGCCAGCGGGCGGACAGGGCACACTGAAGCTTTCTTT.

A single count supports this clone. The chain employs TRBV7-9 and TRBJ2-5, with 7 nucleotides matching TRBD2. The CDR3 consists of 14 residues. Trimming cost V 5 bases and J 6 bases; bases outside gene matches: 9. Germline V CDR1 and CDR2: SEHNR, FQNEAQ (reference sequence). The DNA for the CDR3 is TGTGCCAGCAGCCCGTCGGGACTACTCCAGACCCAGTACTTC. It is translated as CASSPSGLLQTQYF.

The V call is TRBV6-6, the J call TRBJ2-1; unclear D gene. Germline CDR1 and CDR2: MNHNY and SVGAGI (reference sequence). This CDR3 region has 12 residues. Trimming cost V 3 bases and J 9 bases, with 9 bases left between them. The CDR3 sequence: CASSYPGSEQFF. In DNA form, the CDR3 reads TGTGCCAGCAGTTATCCAGGAAGTGAGCAGTTCTTC.

The chain carries TRBV27 and TRBJ2-7; D is unclear. This CDR3 is built from 15 residues. Germline CDR1 MNHEY, CDR2 SMNVEV (reference sequence). V was cut by 2 bases and J by 2 bases, with 13 bases left in between. The CDR3 region is CASSLIKTAPYEQYF. In DNA form, the CDR3 reads TGTGCCAGCAGTTTAATAAAAACAGCTCCCTACGAGCAGTACTTC.

The rearrangement links TRBV25-1 to TRBJ2-7; 7 nucleotides align to TRBD2. Germline CDR1 is MGHDK and CDR2 is SYGVNS. This CDR3 has 14 residues. Trimming cost V 8 bases and J 3 bases; bases outside gene matches: 10. The CDR3 DNA sequence: TGTGCCAGCCAAACCGGGGCTAGCGGCTACGAGCAGTACTTC. Protein: CASQTGASGYEQYF.

This clone was seen more than once but under ten times. The chain has TRBV11-2 and TRBJ1-2; D is unclear. The CDR3 is 12 amino acids. The V end lost 4 bases, the J end lost 7 bases, and 10 bases lay between the germline ends. From germline, CDR1 is SGHAT and CDR2 FQNNGV. CDR3 protein: CASSSPAGGYTF. DNA of the CDR3: TGTGCCAGCAGCTCCCCCGCGGGTGGCTACACCTTC.

The gene calls are TRBV30 and TRBJ1-5, with a weak D call TRBD1 (5 bases). The CDR3 covers 15 residues. V lost 4 bases, J lost 6 bases, and 19 bases lay in between. Germline assignment: CDR1 GTSNPN and CDR2 SVGIG (reference sequence). The DNA for the CDR3 is TGTGCCTGGATTAAAGAATCCGGGGGGTCTCAGCCCCAGCATTTT. This encodes CAWIKESGGSQPQHF.

The genes are TRBV5-4 and TRBJ2-7; D might be TRBD1 (5 bases). Germline CDR1 SGHNT, CDR2 YYREEE (reference sequence). The V end was cut by 4 bases, the J end by 2 bases, with 13 bases between. The CDR3 spans 14 residues. The CDR3 coding sequence is TGTGCCAGCAGCGTTAGACAGAGGACCTACGAGCAGTACTTC. This translates into CASSVRQRTYEQYF.

With respect to this clone: In the same sample, other DNA sequences code for this CDR3. The genes are TRBV9 and TRBJ1-1; possibly TRBD1 for D (5 bases). The ends were cut back, 0 bases at V and 3 bases at J, with 9 bases in the middle. This CDR3 is 14 amino acids long. Germline V gives CDR1 SGDLS, CDR2 YYNGEE. Here the CDR3 reads CASSVGQGHTEAFF. CDR3 sequence (DNA): TGTGCCAGCAGCGTAGGGCAGGGACACACTGAAGCTTTCTTT.

The chain carries TRBV7-9 and TRBJ1-1; D uncertain. This CDR3 region has 15 residues. Germline V gene sequence: CDR1 SEHNR, CDR2 FQNEAQ (reference sequence). The V end was cut by 5 bases, the J end by 5 bases, with 18 bases between. The CDR3 sequence is CASSPTSGIGTEAFF. CDR3 in DNA: TGTGCCAGCAGCCCTACTTCGGGGATCGGAACTGAAGCTTTCTTT.

The V call is TRBV6-1, the J call TRBJ2-1; D is unclear. The CDR3 loop spans 12 amino acids. CDR1 is MNHNS, CDR2 SASEGT, per germline. With 8 bases removed from V and 4 bases from J, the gap between germline ends came to 9 bases. The DNA for the CDR3 is TGTGCCAGCCTCCAGGCTTACAATGAGCAGTTCTTC. It is translated as CASLQAYNEQFF.

The chain is built from TRBV5-6 and TRBJ1-2, with D hard to call. The CDR3 length is 16 residues. Germline V gene sequence: CDR1 SGHDT, CDR2 YYEEEE. The V end lost 3 bases, the J end lost 4 bases, and 19 bases lay between the germline ends. CDR3 in amino acids: CASSSGPSPWPYGYTF. The CDR3 DNA follows: TGTGCCAGCAGCTCAGGACCCTCTCCATGGCCCTATGGCTACACCTTC.

The chain couples TRBV11-2 to TRBJ2-1; D gene uncertain. This CDR3 is 16 amino acids long. From germline, CDR1 is SGHAT and CDR2 FQNNGV. Trimming stripped 5 bases from V and 7 bases from J, with 21 bases between. CDR3 amino acids: CASSPSPRSPGNEQFF. DNA for the CDR3: TGTGCCAGCAGCCCGAGCCCACGTTCTCCCGGGAATGAGCAGTTCTTC.

The chain couples TRBV29-1 to TRBJ2-7, with 9 bases matching TRBD2. The CDR3 spans 11 residues. The trim removed 8 bases at V and 6 bases at J, leaving 5 bases unmatched. CDR1 and CDR2 from the germline V gene are SQVTM and ANQGSEA. The CDR3, as DNA: TGCAGCACGGGACTAGCTGGCGAGCAGTACTTC. Translated, it gives CSTGLAGEQYF.

The chain has TRBV28 and TRBJ2-7; 11 bases map to TRBD2. Germline CDR1 reads MDHEN; CDR2 reads SYDVKM. J lost 3 bases, V lost 7 bases, and 14 bases had no gene match. The CDR3 extends over 17 amino acids. CDR3 sequence: CASTPPPSLAGDYEQYF. CDR3 nucleotides: TGTGCCAGCACCCCGCCCCCCTCACTAGCGGGGGACTACGAGCAGTACTTC.

The chain joins TRBV27 to TRBJ1-2; no reliable D call. V was pared by 6 bases and J by 4 bases, with 21 bases between. CDR1 MNHEY and CDR2 SMNVEV come from the germline V gene (reference sequence). The length of the CDR3 is 16 residues. CDR3 region: CASSPSLGLISYGYTF. CDR3 coding DNA: TGTGCCAGCAGCCCCTCACTTGGACTGATAAGCTATGGCTACACCTTC.

This rearrangement joins TRBV6-1 to TRBJ1-1; D is perhaps TRBD1 (6 bases). The CDR3 sequence is 13 residues long. The germline V gene has CDR1 MNHNS and CDR2 SASEGT. V dropped 8 bases and J dropped 4 bases, with 14 bases sitting between them. This chain's CDR3 is CASESRGTTEAFF. The CDR3, as DNA: TGTGCCAGCGAAAGCAGGGGCACCACTGAAGCTTTCTTT.

The chain has TRBV4-1 and TRBJ2-3; D remains unclear. Trimming cost V 1 base and J 2 bases, with 13 bases left between them. Germline V lookup: CDR1 MGHRA, CDR2 YSYEKL. The CDR3 contains 16 residues. The CDR3 reads CASSQGEVRPTDTQYF. CDR3 sequence (DNA): TGCGCCAGCAGCCAAGGCGAAGTGAGGCCCACAGATACGCAGTATTTT.

V is TRBV28 and J is TRBJ2-3; 9 bases line up with TRBD2. Germline CDR1 reads MDHEN; CDR2 reads SYDVKM. J lost 4 bases, V lost 5 bases, and 4 bases had no gene match. This CDR3 is 14 amino acids long. CDR3 region: CASSTRTSADTQYF. CDR3 sequence (DNA): TGTGCCAGCAGTACCCGGACTAGCGCAGATACGCAGTATTTT.

This rearrangement joins TRBV6-5 to TRBJ2-5; D uncertain. This CDR3 region has 11 residues. CDR1 and CDR2 (germline): MNHEY, SVGAGI. V lost 5 bases, J lost 7 bases, and 8 bases lay in between. DNA for the CDR3: TGTGCCAGCAGTAGGCCCCCGACCCAGTACTTC. Amino acids: CASSRPPTQYF.

V gene TRBV27 combines with J gene TRBJ2-2; 10 nucleotides agree with TRBD2. CDR1 MNHEY and CDR2 SMNVEV come from the germline V gene (reference sequence). The CDR3 has 17 residues. The V gene end was trimmed by 6 bases and the J gene end by 1 base; junction bases not matched to a gene: 8. CDR3 sequence reads: CASRQAGGPLNTGELFF. CDR3 DNA: TGTGCCAGCAGACAAGCGGGAGGGCCCCTGAACACCGGGGAGCTGTTTTTT.

This clone was recorded only once. The identical CDR3 is also encoded by other nucleotide sequences in the sample. The V gene is TRBV7-6, the J gene TRBJ1-4; no definite D call. The CDR3 runs to 15 residues. Germline CDR1 SGHVS, CDR2 FNYEAQ. V was cut by 0 bases and J by 0 bases, with 5 bases left in between. The CDR3 is CASSLALATNEKLFF. CDR3 DNA: TGTGCCAGCAGCTTAGCGCTTGCAACTAATGAAAAACTGTTTTTT.

A remark on this clone: Other DNA sequences in this specimen translate into the identical CDR3. This chain joins TRBV27 and TRBJ2-1; no clear D gene. Germline assignment: CDR1 MNHEY and CDR2 SMNVEV (reference sequence). The CDR3 covers 12 residues. The ends were cut back, 6 bases at V and 4 bases at J, with 7 bases in the middle. The CDR3 bases are TGTGCCAGCAGCACCCCATACAATGAGCAGTTCTTC. Translating gives CASSTPYNEQFF.

The gene calls are TRBV7-8 and TRBJ2-7; D not certain. This CDR3 contains 15 residues. Germline V gene lookup returns CDR1 SGHVS and CDR2 FQNEAQ. The V end lost 1 base, the J end lost 0 bases, and 10 bases lay between the germline ends. The CDR3 loop is CASSLEPAYSYEQYF. In nucleotides, the CDR3 is TGTGCCAGCAGCTTAGAACCAGCCTACTCCTACGAGCAGTACTTC.